This T cell receptor beta chain is from a study of metastatic and nonmetastatic thyroid tumors. At the level of the study: A comparison of repertoires was made across blood and tumor or nodule tissue from malignant and benign thyroid patients.

This CDR3 is 16 amino acids long. Germline CDR1 reads ENHRY; CDR2 reads SYGVKD. TCRdb ran MiXCR on the PCR reads. The profile shows under 95,000 clones, roughly 13% of them singletons. Each patient came to thyroid surgery without any prior treatment (of any kind). This clone has a handful of counts. At one boundary the junction diverges from the germline segment, which might be a read error. This chain connects TRBV10-3 to TRBJ1-1; 12 bases align to TRBD1. The sequenced sample consisted of blood. The source of this sequence is a female donor with papillary thyroid cancer or a benign thyroid nodule (not recorded which). Some clones in this sample may be carry-over from other donors' samples. CDR3 region: CAIIESGTGGNTEAFF. DNA for the CDR3: TGTGCCATCATTGAGTCGGGGACAGGGGGCAATACTGAAGCTTTCTTT.